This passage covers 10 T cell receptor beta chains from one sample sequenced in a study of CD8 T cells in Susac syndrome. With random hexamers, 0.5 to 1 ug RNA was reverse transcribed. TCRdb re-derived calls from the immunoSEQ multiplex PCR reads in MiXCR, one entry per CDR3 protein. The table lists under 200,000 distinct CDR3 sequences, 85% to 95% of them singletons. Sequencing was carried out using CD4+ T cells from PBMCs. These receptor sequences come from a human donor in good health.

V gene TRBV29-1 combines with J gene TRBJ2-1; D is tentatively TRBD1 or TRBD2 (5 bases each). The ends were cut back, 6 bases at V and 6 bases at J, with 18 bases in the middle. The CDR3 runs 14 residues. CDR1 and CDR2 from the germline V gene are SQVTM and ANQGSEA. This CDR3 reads CSVLRGVKGNEQFF. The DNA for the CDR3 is TGCAGCGTCCTTAGGGGAGTAAAGGGCAATGAGCAGTTCTTC.

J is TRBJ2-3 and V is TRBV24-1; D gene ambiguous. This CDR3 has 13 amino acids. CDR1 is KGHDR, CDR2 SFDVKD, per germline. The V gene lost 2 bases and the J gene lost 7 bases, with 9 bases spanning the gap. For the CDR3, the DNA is TGTGCCACCAGTGATTCCAGTCTTAATACGCAGTATTTT. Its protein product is CATSDSSLNTQYF.

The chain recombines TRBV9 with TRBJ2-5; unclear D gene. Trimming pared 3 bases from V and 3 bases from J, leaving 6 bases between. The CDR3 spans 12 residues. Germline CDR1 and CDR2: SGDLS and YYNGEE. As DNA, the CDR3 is TGTGCCAGCAGCGCAGATGAAGAGACCCAGTACTTC. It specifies CASSADEETQYF.

CDR3: CASSLEARPGANVLTF. CDR3 bases: TGTGCCAGCAGCTTAGAAGCCAGACCCGGGGCCAACGTCCTGACTTTC. The chain carries TRBV7-9 and TRBJ2-6; D is uncertain. Germline lookup yields CDR1 SEHNR and CDR2 FQNEAQ (reference sequence). The CDR3 is made up of 16 amino acids. V lost 1 base, J lost 4 bases, and 11 bases lay in between.

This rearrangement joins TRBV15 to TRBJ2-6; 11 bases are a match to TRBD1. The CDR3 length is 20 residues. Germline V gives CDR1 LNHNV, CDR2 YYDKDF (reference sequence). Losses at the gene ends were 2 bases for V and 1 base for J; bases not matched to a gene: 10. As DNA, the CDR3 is TGTGCCACCAGCAGACTCGGGACAGGGGGACTGGGTTCTGGGGCCAACGTCCTGACTTTC. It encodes CATSRLGTGGLGSGANVLTF.

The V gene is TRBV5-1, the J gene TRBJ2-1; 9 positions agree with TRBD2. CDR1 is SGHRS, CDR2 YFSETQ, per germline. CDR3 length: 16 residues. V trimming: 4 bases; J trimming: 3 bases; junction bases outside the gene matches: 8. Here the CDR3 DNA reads TGCGCCAGCAGCCCCACTATTAGCGGGGGCTACAATGAGCAGTTCTTC. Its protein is CASSPTISGGYNEQFF. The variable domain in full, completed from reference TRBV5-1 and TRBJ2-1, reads KAGVTQTPRYLIKTRGQQVTLSCSPISGHRSVSWYQQTPGQGLQFLFEYFSETQRNKGNFPGRFSGRQFSNSRSEMNVSTLELGDSALYLCASSPTISGGYNEQFFGPGTRLTVL.

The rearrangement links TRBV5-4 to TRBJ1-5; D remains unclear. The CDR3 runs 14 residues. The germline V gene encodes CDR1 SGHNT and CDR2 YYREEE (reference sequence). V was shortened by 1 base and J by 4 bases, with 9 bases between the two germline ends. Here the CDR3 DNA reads TGTGCCAGCAGCTTGCCAGGAAAAAATCAGCCCCAGCATTTT. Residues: CASSLPGKNQPQHF.

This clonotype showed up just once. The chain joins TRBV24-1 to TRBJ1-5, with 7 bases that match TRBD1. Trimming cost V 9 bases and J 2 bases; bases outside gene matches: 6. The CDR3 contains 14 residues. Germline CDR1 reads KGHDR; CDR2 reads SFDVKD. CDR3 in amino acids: CATQTGEGNQPQHF. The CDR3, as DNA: TGTGCCACCCAAACAGGGGAGGGCAATCAGCCCCAGCATTTT.

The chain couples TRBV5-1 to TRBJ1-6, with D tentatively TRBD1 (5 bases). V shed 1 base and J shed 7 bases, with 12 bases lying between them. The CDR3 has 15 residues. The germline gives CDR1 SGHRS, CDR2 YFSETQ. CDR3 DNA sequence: TGCGCCAGCAGCTTGACCAGGGCGTACAATTCACCCCTCCACTTT. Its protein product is CASSLTRAYNSPLHF.

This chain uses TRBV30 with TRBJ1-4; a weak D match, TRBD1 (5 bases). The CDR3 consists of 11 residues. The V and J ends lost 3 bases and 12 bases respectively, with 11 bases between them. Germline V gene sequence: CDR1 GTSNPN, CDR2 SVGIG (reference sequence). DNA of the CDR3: TGTGCCTGGAGAAGGGGCCCTGAACTGTTTTTT. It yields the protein CAWRRGPELFF.